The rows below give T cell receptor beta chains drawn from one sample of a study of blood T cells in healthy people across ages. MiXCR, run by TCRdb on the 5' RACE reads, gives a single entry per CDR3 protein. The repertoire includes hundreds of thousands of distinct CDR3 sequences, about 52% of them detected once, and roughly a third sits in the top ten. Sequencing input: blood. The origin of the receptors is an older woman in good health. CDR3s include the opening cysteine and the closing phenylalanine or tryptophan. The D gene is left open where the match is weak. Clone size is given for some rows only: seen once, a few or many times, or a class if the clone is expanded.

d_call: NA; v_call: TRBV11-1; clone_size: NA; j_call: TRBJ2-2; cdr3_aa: CASSLITRTGELFF; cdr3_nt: TGTGCCAGCAGCTTAATTACGCGCACCGGGGAGCTGTTTTTT
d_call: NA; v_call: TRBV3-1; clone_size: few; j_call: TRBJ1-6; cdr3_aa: CASSLTHGNSPLHF; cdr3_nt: TGTGCCAGCAGCCTGACCCACGGGAATTCACCCCTCCACTTT
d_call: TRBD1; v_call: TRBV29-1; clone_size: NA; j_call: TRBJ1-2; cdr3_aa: CSVAENQGARYTF; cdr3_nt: TGCAGCGTGGCCGAGAACCAGGGGGCACGCTACACCTTC
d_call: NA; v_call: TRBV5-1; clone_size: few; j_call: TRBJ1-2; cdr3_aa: CASSSRDTNYGYTF; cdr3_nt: TGCGCCAGCAGCTCCCGGGACACCAACTATGGCTACACCTTC
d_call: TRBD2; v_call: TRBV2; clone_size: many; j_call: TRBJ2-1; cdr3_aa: CASRDLGTSGEFF; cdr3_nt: TGTGCCAGCAGGGACCTTGGGACTAGCGGGGAGTTCTTC
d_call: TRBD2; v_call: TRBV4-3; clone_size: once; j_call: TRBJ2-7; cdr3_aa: CASSQDQLAGVKAQYF; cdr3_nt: TGCGCCAGCAGCCAAGATCAACTAGCGGGAGTGAAGGCCCAGTACTTC
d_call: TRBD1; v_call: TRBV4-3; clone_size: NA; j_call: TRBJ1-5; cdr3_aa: CASSQETGAYNQPQHF; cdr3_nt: TGCGCCAGCAGCCAGGAGACAGGGGCTTACAATCAGCCCCAGCATTTT
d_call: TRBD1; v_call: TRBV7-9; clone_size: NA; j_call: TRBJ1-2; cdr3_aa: CASSLGGDRGPGYTF; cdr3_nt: TGTGCCAGCAGCTTAGGTGGGGACAGAGGACCTGGCTACACCTTC
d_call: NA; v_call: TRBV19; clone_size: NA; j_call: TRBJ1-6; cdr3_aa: CASNRGAPSSYNSPLHF; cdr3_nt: TGTGCCAGTAACCGCGGGGCACCAAGCTCCTATAATTCACCCCTCCACTTT
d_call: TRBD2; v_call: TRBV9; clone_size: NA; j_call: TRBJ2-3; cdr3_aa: CASSAPSSPGVAGGRGRTQYF; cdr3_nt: TGTGCCAGCAGCGCTCCCTCCTCACCGGGGGTAGCGGGAGGTCGCGGGCGGACGCAGTATTTT
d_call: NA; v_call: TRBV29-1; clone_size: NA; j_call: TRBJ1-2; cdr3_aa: CSVPSTGIYGYTF; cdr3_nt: TGCAGCGTCCCCTCGACAGGAATCTATGGCTACACCTTC
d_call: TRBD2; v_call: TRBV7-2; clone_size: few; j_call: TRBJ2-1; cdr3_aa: CASSPQTSGRIGEQFF; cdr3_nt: TGTGCCAGCAGCCCCCAGACTAGCGGGAGAATCGGTGAGCAGTTCTTC
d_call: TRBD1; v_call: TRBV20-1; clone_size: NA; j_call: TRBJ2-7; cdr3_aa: CSFPSGQGYYEQYF; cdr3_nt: TGCAGTTTCCCATCCGGACAGGGTTACTACGAGCAGTACTTC
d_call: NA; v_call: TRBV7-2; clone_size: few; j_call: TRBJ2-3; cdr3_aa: CASSDGTSTDTQYF; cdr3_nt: TGTGCCAGCAGCGACGGGACTAGCACAGATACGCAGTATTTT
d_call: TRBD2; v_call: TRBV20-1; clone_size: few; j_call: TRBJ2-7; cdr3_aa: CSAEGLAVPYEQYF; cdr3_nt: TGCAGTGCGGAGGGACTAGCGGTCCCCTACGAGCAGTACTTC
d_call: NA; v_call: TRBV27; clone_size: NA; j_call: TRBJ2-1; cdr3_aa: CASRTIYNEQFF; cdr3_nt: TGTGCCAGTAGAACGATTTACAATGAGCAGTTCTTC
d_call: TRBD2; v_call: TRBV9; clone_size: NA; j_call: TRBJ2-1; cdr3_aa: CASSATSGRTNEQFF; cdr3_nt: TGTGCCAGCAGCGCTACTAGCGGGAGGACAAATGAGCAGTTCTTC
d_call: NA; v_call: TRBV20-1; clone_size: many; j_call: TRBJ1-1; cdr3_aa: CSAGPQGNTEAFF; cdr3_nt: TGCAGTGCTGGTCCACAGGGGAACACTGAAGCTTTCTTT
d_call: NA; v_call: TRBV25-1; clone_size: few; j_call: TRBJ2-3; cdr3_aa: CASSEGAVTDTQYF; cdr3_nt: TGTGCCAGCAGTGAGGGGGCAGTAACAGATACGCAGTATTTT
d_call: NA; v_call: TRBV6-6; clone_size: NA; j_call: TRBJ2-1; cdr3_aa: CASSHDRTAYNEQFF; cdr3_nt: TGTGCCAGCAGTCACGACAGGACTGCTTACAATGAGCAGTTCTTC
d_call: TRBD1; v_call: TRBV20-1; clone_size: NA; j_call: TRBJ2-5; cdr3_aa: CSANRGQSGETQYF; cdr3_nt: TGCAGTGCTAACCGGGGACAGTCTGGGGAGACCCAGTACTTC
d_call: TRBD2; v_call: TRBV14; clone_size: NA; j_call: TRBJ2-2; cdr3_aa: CASSQGVLAGELFF; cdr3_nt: TGTGCCAGCAGCCAAGGGGTACTAGCGGGGGAGCTGTTTTTT
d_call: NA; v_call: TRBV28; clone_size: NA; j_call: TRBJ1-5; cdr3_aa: CASIARHSNQPQHF; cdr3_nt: TGTGCCAGCATCGCCAGACATAGCAATCAGCCCCAGCATTTT
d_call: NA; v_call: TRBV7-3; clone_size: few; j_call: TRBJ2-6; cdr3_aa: CASSQTGDGANVLTF; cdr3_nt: TGTGCCAGCAGCCAAACAGGAGACGGGGCCAACGTCCTGACTTTC
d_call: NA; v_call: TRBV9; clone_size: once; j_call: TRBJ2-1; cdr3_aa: CATNLYEQFF; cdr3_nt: TGTGCCACCAATCTGTATGAGCAGTTCTTC
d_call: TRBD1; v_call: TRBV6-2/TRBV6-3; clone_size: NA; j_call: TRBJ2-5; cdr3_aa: CASSYPGQGALETQYF; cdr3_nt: TGTGCCAGCAGTTACCCGGGACAGGGGGCCTTAGAGACCCAGTACTTC
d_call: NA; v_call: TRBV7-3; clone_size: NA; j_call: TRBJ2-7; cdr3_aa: CASSLTPGSYEQYF; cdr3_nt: TGTGCCAGCAGCTTAACGCCTGGCTCCTACGAGCAGTACTTC
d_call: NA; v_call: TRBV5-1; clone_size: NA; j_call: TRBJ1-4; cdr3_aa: CASSRQDTVSGEKLFF; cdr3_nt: TGCGCCAGCAGCCGCCAGGACACGGTCTCCGGGGAAAAACTGTTTTTT
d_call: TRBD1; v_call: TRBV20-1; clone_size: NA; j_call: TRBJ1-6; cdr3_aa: CSARDRQGANNSPLHF; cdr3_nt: TGCAGTGCGAGAGATCGACAGGGGGCAAATAATTCACCCCTCCACTTT
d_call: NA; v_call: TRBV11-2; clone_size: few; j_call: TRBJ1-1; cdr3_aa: CASSLDNTEAFF; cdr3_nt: TGTGCCAGCAGCTTGGACAACACTGAAGCTTTCTTT
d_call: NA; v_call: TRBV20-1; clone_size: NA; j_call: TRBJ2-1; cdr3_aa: CSAPDNIVSYNEQFF; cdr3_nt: TGCAGTGCCCCAGATAACATCGTCTCCTACAATGAGCAGTTCTTC
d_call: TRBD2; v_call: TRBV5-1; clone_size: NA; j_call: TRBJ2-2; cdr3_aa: CASSWTSGGHTGELFF; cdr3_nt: TGCGCCAGCAGCTGGACTAGCGGGGGCCACACCGGGGAGCTGTTTTTT
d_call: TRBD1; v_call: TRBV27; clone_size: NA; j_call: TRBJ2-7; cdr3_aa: CASSLHSPGQGFEQYF; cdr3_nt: TGTGCCAGCAGTTTACATTCGCCGGGACAGGGTTTCGAGCAGTACTTC
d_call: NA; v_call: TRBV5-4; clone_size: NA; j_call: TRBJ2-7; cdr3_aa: CASSPGGDSYNEQYF; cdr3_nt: TGTGCCAGCAGCCCAGGAGGCGACTCCTACAATGAGCAGTACTTC
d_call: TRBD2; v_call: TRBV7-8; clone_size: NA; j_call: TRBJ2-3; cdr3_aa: CASSLAPRLAGDTQYF; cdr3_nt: TGTGCCAGCAGCTTAGCCCCGCGACTAGCGGGAGATACGCAGTATTTT
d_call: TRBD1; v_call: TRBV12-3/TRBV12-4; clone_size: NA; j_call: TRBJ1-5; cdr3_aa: CASSWGQGIQPQHF; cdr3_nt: TGTGCCAGCAGCTGGGGACAGGGGATACAGCCCCAGCATTTT
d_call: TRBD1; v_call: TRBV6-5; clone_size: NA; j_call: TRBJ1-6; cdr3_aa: CASSLSIVQGYSPLHF; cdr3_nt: TGTGCCAGCAGCCTATCAATAGTACAGGGGTATTCACCCCTCCACTTT
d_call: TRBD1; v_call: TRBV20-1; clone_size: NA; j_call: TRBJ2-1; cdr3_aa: CSATGGGTPTYNEQFF; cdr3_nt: TGCAGTGCTACAGGGGGCGGGACTCCTACCTACAATGAGCAGTTCTTC
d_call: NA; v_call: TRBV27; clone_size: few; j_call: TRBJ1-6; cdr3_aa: CASREVDSPLHF; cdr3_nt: TGTGCCAGCAGGGAGGTGGACTCACCCCTCCACTTT
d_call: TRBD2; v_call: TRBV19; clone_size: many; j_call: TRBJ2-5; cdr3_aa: CASSIYSGSRETQYF; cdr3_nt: TGTGCCAGTAGTATATATAGCGGGAGCCGGGAGACCCAGTACTTC
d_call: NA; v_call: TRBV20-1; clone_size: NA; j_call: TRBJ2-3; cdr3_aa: CSAKGLRNTDTQYF; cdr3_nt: TGCAGTGCTAAAGGGTTGAGGAATACAGATACGCAGTATTTT
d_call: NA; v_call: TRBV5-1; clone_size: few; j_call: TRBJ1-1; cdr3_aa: CASSLDVVNTEAFF; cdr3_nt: TGCGCCAGCAGCTTGGACGTTGTGAACACTGAAGCTTTCTTT
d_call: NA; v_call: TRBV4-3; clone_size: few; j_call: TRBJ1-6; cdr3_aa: CASSQGLTYNSPLHF; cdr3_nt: TGCGCCAGCAGCCAAGGGTTAACCTATAATTCACCCCTCCACTTT
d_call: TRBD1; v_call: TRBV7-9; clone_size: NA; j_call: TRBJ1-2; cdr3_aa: CASRQVGGDRASGYTF; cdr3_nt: TGTGCCAGCAGGCAAGTGGGCGGAGACAGGGCATCTGGCTACACCTTC
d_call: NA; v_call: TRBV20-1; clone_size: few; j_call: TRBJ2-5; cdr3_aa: CSASGGANQETQYF; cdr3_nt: TGCAGTGCTAGCGGCGGGGCGAACCAAGAGACCCAGTACTTC
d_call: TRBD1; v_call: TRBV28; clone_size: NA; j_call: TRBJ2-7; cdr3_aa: CASSGPDRGSEQYF; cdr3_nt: TGTGCCAGCAGTGGCCCGGACAGGGGCAGCGAGCAGTACTTC
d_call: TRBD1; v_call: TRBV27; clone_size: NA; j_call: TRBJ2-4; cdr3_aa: CASSRRTGGQNIQYF; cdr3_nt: TGTGCCAGCAGTAGGAGGACAGGGGGGCAAAACATTCAGTACTTC
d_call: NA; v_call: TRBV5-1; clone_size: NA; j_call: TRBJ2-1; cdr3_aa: CASSLGTLASYNEQFF; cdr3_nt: TGCGCCAGCAGCTTGGGGACTCTAGCGTCCTACAATGAGCAGTTCTTC
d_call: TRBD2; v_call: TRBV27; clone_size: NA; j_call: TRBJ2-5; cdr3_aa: CASSSAAGGYPGQYF; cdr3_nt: TGTGCCAGCAGCTCGGCAGCGGGAGGGTACCCTGGGCAGTACTTC
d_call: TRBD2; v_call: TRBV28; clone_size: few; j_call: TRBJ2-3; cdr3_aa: CASRPGGASGSTDTQYF; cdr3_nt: TGTGCCAGCAGACCTGGGGGGGCTAGCGGGAGCACAGATACGCAGTATTTT
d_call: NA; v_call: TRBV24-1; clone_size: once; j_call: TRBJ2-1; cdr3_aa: CATSDRPGYNEQFF; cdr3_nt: TGTGCCACCAGTGACAGGCCGGGCTACAATGAGCAGTTCTTC
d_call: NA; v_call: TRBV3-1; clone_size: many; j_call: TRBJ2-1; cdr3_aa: CASSQYEAGTTYNEQFF; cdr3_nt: TGTGCCAGCAGCCAATACGAGGCCGGGACCACCTACAATGAGCAGTTCTTC
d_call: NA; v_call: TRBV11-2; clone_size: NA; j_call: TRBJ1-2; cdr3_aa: CASSPWAGAGGYTF; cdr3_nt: TGTGCCAGCAGCCCGTGGGCAGGGGCGGGAGGCTACACCTTC
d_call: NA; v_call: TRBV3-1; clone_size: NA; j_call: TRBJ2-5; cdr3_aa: CASSQDLGRGQYF; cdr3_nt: TGTGCCAGCAGCCAAGATCTTGGACGGGGGCAGTACTTC
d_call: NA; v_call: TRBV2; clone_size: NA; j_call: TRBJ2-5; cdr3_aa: CASSVTEGTDYVQETQYF; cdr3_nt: TGTGCCAGCAGTGTAACGGAGGGAACAGATTACGTTCAAGAGACCCAGTACTTC
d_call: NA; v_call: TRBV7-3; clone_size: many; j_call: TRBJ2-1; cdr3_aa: CASSISLNEQFF; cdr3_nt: TGTGCCAGCAGCATAAGCCTCAATGAGCAGTTCTTC
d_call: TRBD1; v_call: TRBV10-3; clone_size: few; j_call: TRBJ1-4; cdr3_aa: CAISAQSIGTGVELFF; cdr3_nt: TGTGCCATCAGTGCCCAATCCATTGGGACAGGCGTCGAACTGTTTTTT
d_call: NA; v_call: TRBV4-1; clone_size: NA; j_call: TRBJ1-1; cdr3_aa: CASSQIGTVNTEAFF; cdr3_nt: TGCGCCAGCAGCCAGATTGGGACGGTGAACACTGAAGCTTTCTTT
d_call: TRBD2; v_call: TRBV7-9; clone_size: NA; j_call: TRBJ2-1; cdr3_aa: CASSRGGAGGPDEQFF; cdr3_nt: TGTGCCAGCAGCCGGGGGGGGGCGGGAGGTCCGGATGAGCAGTTCTTC
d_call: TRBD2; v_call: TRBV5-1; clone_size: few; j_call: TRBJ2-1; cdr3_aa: CASSVGHGGENEQFF; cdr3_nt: TGCGCCAGCAGCGTTGGCCATGGGGGGGAGAATGAGCAGTTCTTC